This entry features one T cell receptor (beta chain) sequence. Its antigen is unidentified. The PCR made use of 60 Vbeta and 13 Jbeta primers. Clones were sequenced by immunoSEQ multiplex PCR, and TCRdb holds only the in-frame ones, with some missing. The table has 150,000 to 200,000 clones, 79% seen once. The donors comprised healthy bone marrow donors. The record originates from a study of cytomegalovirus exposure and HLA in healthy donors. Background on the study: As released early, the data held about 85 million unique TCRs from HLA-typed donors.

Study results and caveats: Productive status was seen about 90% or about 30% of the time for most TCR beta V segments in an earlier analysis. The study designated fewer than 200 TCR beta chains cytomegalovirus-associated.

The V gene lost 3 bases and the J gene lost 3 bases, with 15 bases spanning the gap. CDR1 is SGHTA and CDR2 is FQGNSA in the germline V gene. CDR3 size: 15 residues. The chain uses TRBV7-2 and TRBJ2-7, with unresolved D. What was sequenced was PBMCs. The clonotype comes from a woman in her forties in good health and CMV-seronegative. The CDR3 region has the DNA TGTGCCAGCAGCTTTCGAGGTGGCTTACTCTACGAGCAGTACTTC. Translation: CASSFRGGLLYEQYF.